This is a list of T cell receptor beta chains from one sample in a study of blood T cell repertoires in COVID-19. Clones were read by immunoSEQ multiplex PCR, and TCRdb kept only the in-frame ones, dropping some. The sample records about 250,000 clones, 86% being singletons. Sequencing was performed on peripheral blood. The receptors come from a woman aged 60 to 75 who had recovered from COVID-19. Both conserved end residues are part of each CDR3. Fields, in order: J gene, clone size, D gene, V gene, CDR3 DNA, CDR3 protein. The D gene is left open where the match is weak. The listing skips clone size in some rows; elsewhere it reads once, few, many or a size class.

j_gene: TRBJ2-5; abundance: once; d_gene: TRBD2; v_gene: TRBV7-8; CDR3nt: TGTGCCAGCAGCCGAGATGGGCTAGCGGAACGGGAGACCCAGTACTTC; CDR3aa: CASSRDGLAERETQYF
j_gene: TRBJ1-3; abundance: NA; d_gene: NA; v_gene: TRBV5-6; CDR3nt: TGTGCCAGCAGCTTGGTGGGCATCTCTGGAAACACCATATATTTT; CDR3aa: CASSLVGISGNTIYF
j_gene: TRBJ2-3; abundance: NA; d_gene: NA; v_gene: TRBV18; CDR3nt: TGTGCCAGCTCACCACCGACAATTCAAGATACGCAGTATTTT; CDR3aa: CASSPPTIQDTQYF
j_gene: TRBJ2-7; abundance: NA; d_gene: TRBD1; v_gene: TRBV28; CDR3nt: TGTGCCAGCAGTCCCCTTGGACAGGGGTTGTACGAGCAGTACTTC; CDR3aa: CASSPLGQGLYEQYF
j_gene: TRBJ2-1; abundance: NA; d_gene: NA; v_gene: TRBV11-3; CDR3nt: TGTGCCAGCAGCTTGAATGTAGCGAGGAATGAGCAGTTCTTC; CDR3aa: CASSLNVARNEQFF
j_gene: TRBJ2-2; abundance: once; d_gene: NA; v_gene: TRBV5-1; CDR3nt: TGCGCCAGCAGCTCTACAGGGTGGGAGTCCGGGGAGCTGTTTTTT; CDR3aa: CASSSTGWESGELFF
j_gene: TRBJ2-2; abundance: NA; d_gene: TRBD2; v_gene: TRBV4-1; CDR3nt: TGCGCCAGCCGACGATATAGCGGGGGGGCGGCAGGGGAGCTGTTTTTT; CDR3aa: CASRRYSGGAAGELFF
j_gene: TRBJ2-3; abundance: NA; d_gene: NA; v_gene: TRBV28; CDR3nt: TGTGCCAGCAGTTTCGGCGGGGATACGCAGTATTTT; CDR3aa: CASSFGGDTQYF
j_gene: TRBJ1-2; abundance: once; d_gene: TRBD1; v_gene: TRBV6-5; CDR3nt: TGTGCCAGCAGGGCCACAGGGGGCAATGGCTACACCTTC; CDR3aa: CASRATGGNGYTF
j_gene: TRBJ2-2; abundance: few; d_gene: TRBD2; v_gene: TRBV6-2/TRBV6-3; CDR3nt: TGTGCCAGCAGTTACCACGGCGGGGGCACCGGGGAGCTGTTTTTT; CDR3aa: CASSYHGGGTGELFF
j_gene: TRBJ2-3; abundance: NA; d_gene: NA; v_gene: TRBV11-3; CDR3nt: TGTGCCAGCAGCTTAGAAGGAGTCACAGATACGCAGTATTTT; CDR3aa: CASSLEGVTDTQYF
j_gene: TRBJ1-2; abundance: NA; d_gene: NA; v_gene: TRBV9; CDR3nt: TGTGCCAGCACCCTGGGTAGGGGTGATGGCTACACCTTC; CDR3aa: CASTLGRGDGYTF
j_gene: TRBJ1-1; abundance: NA; d_gene: NA; v_gene: TRBV9; CDR3nt: TGTGCCAGCAGCAGTCGACCGGGCGGGACTGAAGCTTTCTTT; CDR3aa: CASSSRPGGTEAFF
j_gene: TRBJ1-6; abundance: NA; d_gene: NA; v_gene: TRBV29-1; CDR3nt: TGCAGCGTTGGTGCAGGGTTTAATTCACCCCTCCACTTT; CDR3aa: CSVGAGFNSPLHF
j_gene: TRBJ1-2; abundance: NA; d_gene: NA; v_gene: TRBV7-2; CDR3nt: TGTGCCAGCAGCCCCCAAGGGAGCGCGGTGGGCTACACCTTC; CDR3aa: CASSPQGSAVGYTF
j_gene: TRBJ2-7; abundance: NA; d_gene: NA; v_gene: TRBV15; CDR3nt: TGTGCCACCAGAATGGACCTCGGGAACGAGCAGTACTTC; CDR3aa: CATRMDLGNEQYF
j_gene: TRBJ1-4; abundance: NA; d_gene: TRBD1; v_gene: TRBV6-5; CDR3nt: TGTGCCAGCTCTATAGGACAGGGTAGTGAAAAACTGTTTTTT; CDR3aa: CASSIGQGSEKLFF
j_gene: TRBJ2-2; abundance: NA; d_gene: TRBD1; v_gene: TRBV11-3; CDR3nt: TGTGCCAGCAGCTCGACAGGGATCGAGGGCACCGGGGAGCTGTTTTTT; CDR3aa: CASSSTGIEGTGELFF
j_gene: TRBJ2-7; abundance: NA; d_gene: NA; v_gene: TRBV11-2; CDR3nt: TGTGCCAGCAGCTTAGAACAGCTGTCCTACGAGCAGTACTTC; CDR3aa: CASSLEQLSYEQYF
j_gene: TRBJ1-2; abundance: NA; d_gene: NA; v_gene: TRBV9; CDR3nt: TGTGCCAGCAGCGTAGCGGACAGTTATGGCTACACCTTC; CDR3aa: CASSVADSYGYTF
j_gene: TRBJ1-6; abundance: few; d_gene: NA; v_gene: TRBV11-1; CDR3nt: TGTGCCAGCAGCTTAAGTGGGTCGGGGGTTTCACCCCTCCACTTT; CDR3aa: CASSLSGSGVSPLHF
j_gene: TRBJ2-1; abundance: few; d_gene: TRBD1; v_gene: TRBV11-2; CDR3nt: TGTGCCAGCAGCTTAGGGCCCCGGGACAGTTACAATGAGCAGTTCTTC; CDR3aa: CASSLGPRDSYNEQFF
j_gene: TRBJ2-7; abundance: once; d_gene: TRBD2; v_gene: TRBV4-2; CDR3nt: TGTGCCAGCAGCCATTCCGGGACTAGCGACTCGATTTACGAGCAGTACTTC; CDR3aa: CASSHSGTSDSIYEQYF
j_gene: TRBJ1-3; abundance: NA; d_gene: NA; v_gene: TRBV4-1; CDR3nt: TGCGCCAGCAGCCAAGACAGGGCTGGAAACACCATATATTTT; CDR3aa: CASSQDRAGNTIYF